This TCR beta chain was profiled in a study of T-cell reconstitution after alpha-beta-depleted transplantation in children. Unique molecular identifiers featured in how the TCRbeta library was prepared. TCRdb reanalysed the PCR reads using MiXCR and keeps one entry per CDR3 protein. Of over 90,000 distinct CDR3 sequences in the sample, around 7.8% were seen once. This clonotype turned up a few times. Trimming shortened V by 7 bases and J by 4 bases, and 16 bases separated the two germline ends. The germline CDR1 and CDR2 sequences are KGHDR and SFDVKD. This CDR3 is 16 amino acids long. Sample: PBMCs, taken before TCRalphabeta/CD19-depleted stem cell transplant. The clonotype comes from a boy between 2 and 15 years old with acute lymphoblastic leukemia, due to receive a stem cell transplant. This chain connects TRBV24-1 to TRBJ2-6, with D possibly matching TRBD2 (6 bases). CDR3 nucleotides: TGTGCCACCAGGGGCCATGGGGGGTCCGGGGCCAACGTCCTGACTTTC. The encoded protein is CATRGHGGSGANVLTF.